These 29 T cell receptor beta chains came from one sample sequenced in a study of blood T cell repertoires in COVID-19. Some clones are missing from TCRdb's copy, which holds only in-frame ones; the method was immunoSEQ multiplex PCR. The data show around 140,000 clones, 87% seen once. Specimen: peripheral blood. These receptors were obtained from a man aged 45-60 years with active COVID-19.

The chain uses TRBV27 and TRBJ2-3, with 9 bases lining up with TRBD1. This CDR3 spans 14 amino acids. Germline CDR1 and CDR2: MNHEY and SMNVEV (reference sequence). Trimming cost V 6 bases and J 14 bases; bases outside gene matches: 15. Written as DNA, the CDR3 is TGTGCCAGCAGGAACCGGGACAGGGAAGGTACAATGTATTTT. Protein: CASRNRDREGTMYF.

CDR3 sequence: CASKRSTGAYEQYF. The CDR3 coding sequence is TGTGCCAGCAAAAGATCGACAGGGGCCTACGAGCAGTACTTC. The chain combines TRBV6-5 with TRBJ2-7, with 8 bases aligning to TRBD1. CDR1 and CDR2 from the germline V gene are MNHEY and SVGAGI. The V segment lost 7 bases and the J segment 2 bases; nucleotides outside the gene matches: 7. This CDR3 is built from 14 residues.

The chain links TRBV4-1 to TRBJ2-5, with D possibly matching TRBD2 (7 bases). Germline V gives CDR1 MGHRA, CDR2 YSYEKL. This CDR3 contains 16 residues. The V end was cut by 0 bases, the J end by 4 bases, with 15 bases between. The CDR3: CASSQEGGAGSETQYF. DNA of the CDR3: TGCGCCAGCAGCCAAGAGGGGGGGGCCGGTTCAGAGACCCAGTACTTC.

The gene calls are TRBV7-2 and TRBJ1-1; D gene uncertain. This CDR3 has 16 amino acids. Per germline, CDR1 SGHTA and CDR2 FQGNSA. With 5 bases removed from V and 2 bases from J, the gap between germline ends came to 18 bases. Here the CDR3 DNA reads TGTGCCAGCAGCCTTAGGCTTGGGCAGGCAAACACTGAAGCTTTCTTT. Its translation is CASSLRLGQANTEAFF.

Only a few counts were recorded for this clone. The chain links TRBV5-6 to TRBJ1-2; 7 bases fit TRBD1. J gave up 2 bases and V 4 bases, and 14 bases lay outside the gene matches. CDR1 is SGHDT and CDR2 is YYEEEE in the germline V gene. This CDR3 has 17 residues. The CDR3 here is CASSIGLTGARNYGYTF. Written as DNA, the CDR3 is TGTGCCAGCAGCATAGGTCTAACAGGGGCAAGAAACTATGGCTACACCTTC.

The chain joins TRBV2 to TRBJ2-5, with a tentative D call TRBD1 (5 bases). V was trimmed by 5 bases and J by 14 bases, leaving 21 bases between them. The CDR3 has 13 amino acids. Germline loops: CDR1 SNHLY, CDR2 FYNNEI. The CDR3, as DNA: TGTGCCAGCAGTACAGGCTCGGCCCTCCGGCCCTACTTC. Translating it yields CASSTGSALRPYF. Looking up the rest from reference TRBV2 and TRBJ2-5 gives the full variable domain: EPEVTQTPSHQVTQMGQEVILRCVPISNHLYFYWYRQILGQKVEFLVSFYNNEISEKSEIFDDQFSVERPDGSNFTLKIRSTKLEDSAMYFCASSTGSALRPYFGPGTRLLVL.

The CDR3 DNA reads as TGTGCCAGCAGCTTAGGGGGGCTTGGTCGAGATACGCAGTATTTT. Amino acid sequence: CASSLGGLGRDTQYF. The chain uses TRBV7-2 and TRBJ2-3, with D possibly TRBD1 on 6 matching bases. V was pared by 1 base and J by 5 bases, with 13 bases between. Germline V gene sequence: CDR1 SGHTA, CDR2 FQGNSA. The CDR3 covers 15 residues.

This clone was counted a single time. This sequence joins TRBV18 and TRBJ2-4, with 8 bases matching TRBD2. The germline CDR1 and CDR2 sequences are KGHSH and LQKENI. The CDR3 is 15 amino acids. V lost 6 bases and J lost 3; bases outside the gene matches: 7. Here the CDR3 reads CASSVGGAGKNIQYF. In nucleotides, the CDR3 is TGTGCCAGCTCTGTCGGGGGGGCCGGCAAAAACATTCAGTACTTC.

In DNA form, the CDR3 reads TGTGCCAGCAGCGGCGGGGGGGGCCACTCCTACAATGAGCAGTTCTTC. It specifies CASSGGGGHSYNEQFF. This sequence joins TRBV11-3 and TRBJ2-1; 9 nucleotides match TRBD2. This CDR3 is 16 amino acids long. Germline CDR1 is SGHNT and CDR2 is YENEEA. Germline trimming cut 5 bases from V and 0 bases from J; bases unmatched to any gene: 5.

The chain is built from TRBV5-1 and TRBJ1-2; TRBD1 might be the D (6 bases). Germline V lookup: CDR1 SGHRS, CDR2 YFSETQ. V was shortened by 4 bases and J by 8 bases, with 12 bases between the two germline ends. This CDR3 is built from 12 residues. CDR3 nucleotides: TGCGCCAGCAGCCCCGGACAGTTGGGCTACACCTTC. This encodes CASSPGQLGYTF.

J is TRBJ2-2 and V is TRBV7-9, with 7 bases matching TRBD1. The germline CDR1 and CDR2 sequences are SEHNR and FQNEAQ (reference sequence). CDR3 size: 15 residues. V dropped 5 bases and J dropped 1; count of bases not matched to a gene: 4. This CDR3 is CASSRGGLNTGELFF. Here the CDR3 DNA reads TGTGCCAGCAGCCGAGGGGGCCTGAACACCGGGGAGCTGTTTTTT.

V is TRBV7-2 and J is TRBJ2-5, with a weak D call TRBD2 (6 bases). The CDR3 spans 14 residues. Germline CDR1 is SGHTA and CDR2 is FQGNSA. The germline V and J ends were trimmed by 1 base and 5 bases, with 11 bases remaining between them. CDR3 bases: TGTGCCAGCAGCTTAGATGGGAGGAGGGAGACCCAGTACTTC. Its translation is CASSLDGRRETQYF.

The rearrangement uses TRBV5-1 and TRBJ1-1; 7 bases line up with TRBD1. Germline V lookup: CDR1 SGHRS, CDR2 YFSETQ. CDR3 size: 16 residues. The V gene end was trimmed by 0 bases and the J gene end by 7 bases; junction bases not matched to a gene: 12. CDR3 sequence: CASSLGGGYGQDEAFF. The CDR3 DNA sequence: TGCGCCAGCAGCTTGGGAGGGGGATACGGACAGGATGAAGCTTTCTTT.

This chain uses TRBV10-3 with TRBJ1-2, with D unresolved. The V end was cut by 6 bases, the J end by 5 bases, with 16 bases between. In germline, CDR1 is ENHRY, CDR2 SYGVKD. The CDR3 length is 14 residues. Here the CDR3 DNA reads TGTGCCATCAGGGACTTAACGCGGAGGTATGGCTACACCTTC. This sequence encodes CAIRDLTRRYGYTF.

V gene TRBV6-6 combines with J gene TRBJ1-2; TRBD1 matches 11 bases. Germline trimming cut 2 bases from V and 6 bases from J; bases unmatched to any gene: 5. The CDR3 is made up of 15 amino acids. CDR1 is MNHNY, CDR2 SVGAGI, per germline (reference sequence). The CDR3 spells CASSYTPGQGDGYTF. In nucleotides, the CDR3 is TGTGCCAGCAGTTACACCCCGGGACAGGGGGATGGCTACACCTTC.

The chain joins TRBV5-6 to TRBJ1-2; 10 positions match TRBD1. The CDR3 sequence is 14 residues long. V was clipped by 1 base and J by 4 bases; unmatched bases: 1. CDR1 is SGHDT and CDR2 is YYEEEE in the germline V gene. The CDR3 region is CASSLRTGGYGYTF. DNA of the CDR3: TGTGCCAGCAGCTTGAGGACAGGGGGCTATGGCTACACCTTC.

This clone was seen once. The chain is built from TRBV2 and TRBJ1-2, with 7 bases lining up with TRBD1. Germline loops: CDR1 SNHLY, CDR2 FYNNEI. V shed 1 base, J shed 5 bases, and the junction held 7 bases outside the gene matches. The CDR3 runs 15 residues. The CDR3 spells CASSEDQGQLYGYTF. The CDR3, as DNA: TGTGCCAGCAGTGAAGACCAGGGACAGTTATATGGCTACACCTTC.

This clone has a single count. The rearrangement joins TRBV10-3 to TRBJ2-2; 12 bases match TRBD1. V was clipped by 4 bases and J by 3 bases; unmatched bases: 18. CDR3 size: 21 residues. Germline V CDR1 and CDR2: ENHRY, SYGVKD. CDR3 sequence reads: CAISGSPPGQGAGYDTGELFF. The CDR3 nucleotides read TGTGCCATCAGTGGCTCGCCGCCGGGACAGGGGGCGGGGTACGACACCGGGGAGCTGTTTTTT.

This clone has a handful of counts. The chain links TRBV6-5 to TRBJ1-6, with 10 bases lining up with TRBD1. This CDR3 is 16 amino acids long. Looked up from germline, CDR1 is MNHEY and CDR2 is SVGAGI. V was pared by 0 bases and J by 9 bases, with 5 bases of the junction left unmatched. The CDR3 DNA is TGTGCCAGCAGTTACTCGAAAAGGACAGGGGGTTCACCCCTCCACTTT. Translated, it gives CASSYSKRTGGSPLHF.

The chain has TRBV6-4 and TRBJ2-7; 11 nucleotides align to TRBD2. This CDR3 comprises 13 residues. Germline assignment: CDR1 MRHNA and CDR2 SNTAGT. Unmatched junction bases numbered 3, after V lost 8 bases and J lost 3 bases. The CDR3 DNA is TGTGCCAGCGGAGGGACTAGCGGCTACGAGCAGTACTTC. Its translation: CASGGTSGYEQYF.

In nucleotides, the CDR3 is TGTGCCAGCAGCCCGGGGCCCAGCGGGGAAGCTTTCTTT. Translating gives CASSPGPSGEAFF. V usage is TRBV6-4 and J usage is TRBJ1-1; D might be TRBD1 (5 bases). V was shortened by 6 bases and J by 8 bases, with 16 bases between the two germline ends. The CDR3 extends over 13 amino acids. In germline, CDR1 is MRHNA, CDR2 SNTAGT.

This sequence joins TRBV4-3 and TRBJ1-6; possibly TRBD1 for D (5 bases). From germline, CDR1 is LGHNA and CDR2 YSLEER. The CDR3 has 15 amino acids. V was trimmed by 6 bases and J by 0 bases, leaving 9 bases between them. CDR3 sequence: CASSRDFSYNSPLHF. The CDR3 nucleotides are TGCGCCAGCAGTCGGGACTTCTCCTATAATTCACCCCTCCACTTT.

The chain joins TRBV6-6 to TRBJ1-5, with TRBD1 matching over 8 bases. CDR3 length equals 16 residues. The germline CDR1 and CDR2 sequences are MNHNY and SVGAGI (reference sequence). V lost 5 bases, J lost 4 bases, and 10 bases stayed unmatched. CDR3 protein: CASSRLPGQENQPQHF. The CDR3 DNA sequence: TGTGCCAGCAGTCGCCTACCGGGACAGGAGAATCAGCCCCAGCATTTT.

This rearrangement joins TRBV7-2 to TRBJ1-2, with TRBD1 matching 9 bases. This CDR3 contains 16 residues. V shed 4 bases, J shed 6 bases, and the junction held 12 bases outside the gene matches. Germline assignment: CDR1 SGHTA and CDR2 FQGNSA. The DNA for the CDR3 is TGTGCCAGCAGCTCTCCTAACGACAGGGGGGCGAATGGCTACACCTTC. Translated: CASSSPNDRGANGYTF.

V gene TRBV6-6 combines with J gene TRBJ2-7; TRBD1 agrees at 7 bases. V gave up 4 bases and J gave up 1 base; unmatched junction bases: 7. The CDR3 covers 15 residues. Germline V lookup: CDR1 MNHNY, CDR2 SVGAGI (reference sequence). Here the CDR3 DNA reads TGTGCCAGCAGTTCCAACGACAGGGCGTCCTACGAGCAGTACTTC. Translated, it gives CASSSNDRASYEQYF.

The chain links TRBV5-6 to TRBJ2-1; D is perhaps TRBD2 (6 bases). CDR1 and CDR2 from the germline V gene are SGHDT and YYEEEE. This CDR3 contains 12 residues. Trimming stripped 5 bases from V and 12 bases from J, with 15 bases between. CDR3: CASRTPAGRQFF. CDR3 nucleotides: TGTGCCAGCAGAACACCGGCCGGGAGGCAGTTCTTC.

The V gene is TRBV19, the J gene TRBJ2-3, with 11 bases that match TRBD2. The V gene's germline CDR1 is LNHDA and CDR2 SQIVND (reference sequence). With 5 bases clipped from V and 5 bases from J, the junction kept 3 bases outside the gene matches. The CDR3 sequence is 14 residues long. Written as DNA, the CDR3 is TGTGCCAGTAGTCCTAGCGGGGGGTTAGATACGCAGTATTTT. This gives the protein CASSPSGGLDTQYF.

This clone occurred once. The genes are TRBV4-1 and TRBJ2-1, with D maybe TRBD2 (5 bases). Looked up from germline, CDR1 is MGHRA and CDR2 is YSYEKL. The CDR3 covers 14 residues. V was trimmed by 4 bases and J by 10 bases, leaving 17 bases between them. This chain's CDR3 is CASSLPGVSGEQFF. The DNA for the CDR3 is TGCGCCAGCAGCCTACCCGGCGTCTCGGGAGAGCAGTTCTTC.

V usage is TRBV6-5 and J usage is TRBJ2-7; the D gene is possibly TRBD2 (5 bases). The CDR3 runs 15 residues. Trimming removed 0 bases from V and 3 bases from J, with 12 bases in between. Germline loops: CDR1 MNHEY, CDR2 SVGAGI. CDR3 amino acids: CASSYSRGFVYEQYF. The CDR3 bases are TGTGCCAGCAGTTACTCGAGAGGGTTTGTCTACGAGCAGTACTTC.